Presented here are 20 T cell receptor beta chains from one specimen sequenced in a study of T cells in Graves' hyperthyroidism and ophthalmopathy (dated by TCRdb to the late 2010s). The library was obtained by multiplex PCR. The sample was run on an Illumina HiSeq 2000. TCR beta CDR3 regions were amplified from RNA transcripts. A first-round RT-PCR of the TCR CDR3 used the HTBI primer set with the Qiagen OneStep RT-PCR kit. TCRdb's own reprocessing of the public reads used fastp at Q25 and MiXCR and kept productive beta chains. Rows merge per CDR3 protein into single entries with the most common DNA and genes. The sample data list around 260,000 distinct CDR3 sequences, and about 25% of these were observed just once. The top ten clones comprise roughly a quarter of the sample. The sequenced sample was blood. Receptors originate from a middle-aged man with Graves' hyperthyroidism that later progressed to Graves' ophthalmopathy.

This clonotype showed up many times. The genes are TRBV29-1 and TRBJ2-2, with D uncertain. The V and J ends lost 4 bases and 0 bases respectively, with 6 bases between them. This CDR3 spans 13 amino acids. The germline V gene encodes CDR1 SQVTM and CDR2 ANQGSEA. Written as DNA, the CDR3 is TGCAGCGTTGGGGGTACGAACACCGGGGAGCTGTTTTTT. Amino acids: CSVGGTNTGELFF.

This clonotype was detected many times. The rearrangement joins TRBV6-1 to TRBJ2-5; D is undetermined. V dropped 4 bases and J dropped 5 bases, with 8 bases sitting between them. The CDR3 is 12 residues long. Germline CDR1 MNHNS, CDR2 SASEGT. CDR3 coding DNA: TGTGCCAGCAGTGGGTCGGCGGAGACCCAGTACTTC. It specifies CASSGSAETQYF.

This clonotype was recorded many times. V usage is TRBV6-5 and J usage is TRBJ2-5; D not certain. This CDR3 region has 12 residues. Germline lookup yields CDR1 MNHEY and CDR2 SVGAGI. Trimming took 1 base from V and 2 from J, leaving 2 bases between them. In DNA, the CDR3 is TGTGCCAGCAGTTACTTACAAGAGACCCAGTACTTC. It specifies CASSYLQETQYF.

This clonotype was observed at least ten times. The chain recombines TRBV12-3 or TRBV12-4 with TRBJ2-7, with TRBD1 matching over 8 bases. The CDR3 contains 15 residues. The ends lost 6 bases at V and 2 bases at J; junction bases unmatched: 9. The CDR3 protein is CASRPNRGTTYEQYF. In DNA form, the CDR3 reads TGTGCCAGCAGACCTAACAGGGGGACGACCTACGAGCAGTACTTC.

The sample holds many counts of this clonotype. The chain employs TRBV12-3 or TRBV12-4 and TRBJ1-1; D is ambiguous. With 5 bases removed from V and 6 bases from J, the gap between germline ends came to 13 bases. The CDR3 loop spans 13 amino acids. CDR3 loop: CASSPNRVSEAFF. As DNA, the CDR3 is TGTGCCAGCAGTCCAAACAGAGTTTCTGAAGCTTTCTTT.

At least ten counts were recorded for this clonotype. The CDR3 sequence: CASSIDRLAGGYEQYF. Here the CDR3 DNA reads TGTGCCAGTAGTATAGATCGGCTAGCGGGAGGCTACGAGCAGTACTTC. The J gene is TRBJ2-7, the V gene TRBV19, with 11 bases lining up with TRBD2. The CDR3 has 16 residues. After removal of 0 bases from V and 3 bases from J, the junction contained 4 bases not matched to a gene. Germline V gene data show CDR1 as LNHDA and CDR2 as SQIVND (reference sequence).

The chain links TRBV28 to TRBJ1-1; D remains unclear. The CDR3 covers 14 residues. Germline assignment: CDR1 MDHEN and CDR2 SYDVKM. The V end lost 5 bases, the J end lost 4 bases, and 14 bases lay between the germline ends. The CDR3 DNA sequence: TGTGCCAGCAGTCAAAACCCCCGAACCACTGAAGCTTTCTTT. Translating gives CASSQNPRTTEAFF.

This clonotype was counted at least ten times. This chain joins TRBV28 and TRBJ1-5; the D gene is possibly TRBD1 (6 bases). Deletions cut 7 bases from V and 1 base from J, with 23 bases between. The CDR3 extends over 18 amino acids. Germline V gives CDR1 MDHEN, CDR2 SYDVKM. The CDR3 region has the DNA TGTGCCAGCACCATGGGTACAGGGACGGAGTGGAGCAATCAGCCCCAGCATTTT. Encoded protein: CASTMGTGTEWSNQPQHF.

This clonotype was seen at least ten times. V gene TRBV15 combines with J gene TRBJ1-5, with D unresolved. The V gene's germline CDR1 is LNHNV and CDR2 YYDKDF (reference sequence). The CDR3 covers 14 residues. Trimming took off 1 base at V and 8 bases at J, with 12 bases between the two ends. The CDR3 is CATSRGSYWEPQHF. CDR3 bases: TGTGCCACCAGCAGAGGGTCCTATTGGGAGCCCCAGCATTTT.

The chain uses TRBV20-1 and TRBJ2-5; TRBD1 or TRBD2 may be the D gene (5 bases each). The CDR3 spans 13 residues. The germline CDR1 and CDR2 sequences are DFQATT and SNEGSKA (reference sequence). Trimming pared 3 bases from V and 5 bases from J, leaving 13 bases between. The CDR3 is CSARRAGQETQYF. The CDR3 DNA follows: TGCAGTGCTAGGCGGGCAGGGCAGGAGACCCAGTACTTC.

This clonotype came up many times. CDR3 sequence (DNA): TGTGCCAGCAGTTCATCAGGGGGATTAATCAATAATTCACCCCTCCACTTT. Encoded protein: CASSSSGGLINNSPLHF. The genes are TRBV6-5 and TRBJ1-6; 7 positions agree with TRBD1. Looked up from germline, CDR1 is MNHEY and CDR2 is SVGAGI. V was pared by 4 bases and J by 5 bases, with 11 bases of the junction left unmatched. The length of the CDR3 is 17 residues.

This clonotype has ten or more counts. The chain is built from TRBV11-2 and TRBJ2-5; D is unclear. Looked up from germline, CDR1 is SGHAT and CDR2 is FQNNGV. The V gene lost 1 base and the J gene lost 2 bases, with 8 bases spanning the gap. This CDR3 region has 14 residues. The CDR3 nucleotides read TGTGCCAGCAGCTTAGTTCCCCGACAAGAGACCCAGTACTTC. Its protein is CASSLVPRQETQYF.

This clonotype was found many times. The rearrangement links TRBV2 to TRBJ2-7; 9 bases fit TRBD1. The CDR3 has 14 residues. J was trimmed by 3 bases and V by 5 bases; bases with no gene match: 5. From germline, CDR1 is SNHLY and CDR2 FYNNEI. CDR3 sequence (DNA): TGTGCCAGCAGTAAGAGGACAGGGGTCTACGAGCAGTACTTC. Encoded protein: CASSKRTGVYEQYF.

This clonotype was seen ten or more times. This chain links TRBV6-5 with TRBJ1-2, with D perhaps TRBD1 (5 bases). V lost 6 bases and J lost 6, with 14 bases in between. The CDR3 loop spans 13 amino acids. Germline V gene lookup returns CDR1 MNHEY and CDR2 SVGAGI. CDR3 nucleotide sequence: TGTGCCAGCAGCTACCTTGGGACGGATGGCTACACCTTC. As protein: CASSYLGTDGYTF.

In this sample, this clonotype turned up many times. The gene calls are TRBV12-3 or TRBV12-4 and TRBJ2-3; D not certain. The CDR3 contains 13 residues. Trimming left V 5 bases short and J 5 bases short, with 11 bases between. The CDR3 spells CASSPHDGDTQYF. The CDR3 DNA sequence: TGTGCCAGCAGTCCCCACGATGGAGATACGCAGTATTTT.

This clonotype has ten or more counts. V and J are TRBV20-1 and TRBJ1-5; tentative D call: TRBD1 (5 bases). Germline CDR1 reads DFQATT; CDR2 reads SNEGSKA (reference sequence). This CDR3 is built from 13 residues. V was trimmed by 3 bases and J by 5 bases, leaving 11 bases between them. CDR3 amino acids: CSASGANDQPQHF. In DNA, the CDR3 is TGCAGTGCTAGCGGGGCAAACGATCAGCCCCAGCATTTT.

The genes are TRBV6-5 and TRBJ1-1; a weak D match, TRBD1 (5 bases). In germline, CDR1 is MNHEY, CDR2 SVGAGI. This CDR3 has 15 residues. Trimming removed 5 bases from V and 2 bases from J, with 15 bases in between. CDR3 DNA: TGTGCCAGCAGTCATCGACAGCCGGTAAACACTGAAGCTTTCTTT. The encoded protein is CASSHRQPVNTEAFF.

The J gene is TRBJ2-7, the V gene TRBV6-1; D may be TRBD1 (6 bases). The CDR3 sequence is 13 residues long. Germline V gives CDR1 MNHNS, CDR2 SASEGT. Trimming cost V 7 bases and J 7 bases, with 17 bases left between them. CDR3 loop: CASNEGQRGEQYF. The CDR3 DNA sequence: TGTGCCAGCAACGAGGGACAACGTGGGGAGCAGTACTTC.

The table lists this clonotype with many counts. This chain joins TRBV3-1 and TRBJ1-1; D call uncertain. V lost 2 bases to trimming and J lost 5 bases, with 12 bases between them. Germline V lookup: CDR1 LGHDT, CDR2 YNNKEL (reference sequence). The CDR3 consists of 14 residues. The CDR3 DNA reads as TGTGCCAGCAGCCAATCATACGGGTTGACTGAAGCTTTCTTT. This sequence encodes CASSQSYGLTEAFF. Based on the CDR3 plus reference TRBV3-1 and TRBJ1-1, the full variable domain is DTAVSQTPKYLVTQMGNDKSIKCEQNLGHDTMYWYKQDSKKFLKIMFSYNNKELIINETVPNRFSPKSPDKAHLNLHINSLELGDSAVYFCASSQSYGLTEAFFGQGTRLTVV.

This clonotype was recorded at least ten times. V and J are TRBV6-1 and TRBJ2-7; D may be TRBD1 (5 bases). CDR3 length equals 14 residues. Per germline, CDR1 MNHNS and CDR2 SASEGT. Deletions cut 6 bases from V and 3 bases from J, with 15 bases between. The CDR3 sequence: CASSSHQGIYEQYF. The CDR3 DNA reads TGTGCCAGCAGCTCTCATCAGGGTATCTACGAGCAGTACTTC.